Following are 16 T cell receptor beta chains from one sample sequenced in a study of CD8+CD57+ T cells in acquired aplastic anemia. Profiling that covered TCR beta VDJ and CDR3 relied on genomic DNA as its template. In TCRdb, the reads were re-called with MiXCR into one record per CDR3 protein. The top ten hold 15% to 20% of the sample, which has about 200,000 distinct CDR3 sequences, under 50% seen once. An expansion of CD8+CD57+ cells by flow cytometry had been shown in patients chosen for sequencing. The sample consisted of sorted CD4+, CD8+, or CD8+CD57+ T cells (not recorded which) from PBMCs. The receptors come from a human donor with aplastic anemia.

This chain connects TRBV24-1 to TRBJ1-5, with a weak D call TRBD1 (6 bases). The CDR3 is 13 amino acids. Trimming shortened V by 6 bases and J by 4 bases, and 9 bases separated the two germline ends. Germline CDR1 and CDR2: KGHDR and SFDVKD. The CDR3 coding sequence is TGTGCCACCAGTAGGACAGTGAATCAGCCCCAGCATTTT. Encoded protein: CATSRTVNQPQHF.

With regard to this clonotype: A much larger clone differs by one base, so this may be a read error. The V call is TRBV5-1, the J call TRBJ1-2, with unresolved D. The CDR3 totals 15 residues. Trimming took 9 bases from V and 4 from J, leaving 22 bases between them. Germline V gene sequence: CDR1 SGHRS, CDR2 YFSETQ. The CDR3 sequence is CANGSGTTRLYGYTF. DNA of the CDR3: TGCGCCAACGGATCCGGTACGACACGGCTCTATGGCTACACCTTC. The full variable domain, rest sourced from reference TRBV5-1 and TRBJ1-2, is KAGVTQTPRYLIKTRGQQVTLSCSPISGHRSVSWYQQTPGQGLQFLFEYFSETQRNKGNFPGRFSGRQFSNSRSEMNVSTLELGDSALYLCANGSGTTRLYGYTFGSGTRLTVV.

The rearrangement links TRBV29-1 to TRBJ2-2, with 8 positions matching TRBD1. V shed 7 bases, J shed 3 bases, and the junction held 4 bases outside the gene matches. The CDR3 consists of 13 residues. Germline assignment: CDR1 SQVTM and CDR2 ANQGSEA. The CDR3: CSEDRADTGELFF. As DNA, the CDR3 is TGCAGCGAGGACAGGGCAGACACCGGGGAGCTGTTTTTT.

A note on this clonotype: At one end the junction does not follow the germline gene, possibly because of a read error. This chain links TRBV10-3 with TRBJ2-2; 8 nucleotides agree with TRBD1. Germline V gene sequence: CDR1 ENHRY, CDR2 SYGVKD. There are 14 residues in the CDR3. The CDR3 here is CASSYGQGFRELFF. CDR3 nucleotides: TGTGCCAGCAGTTACGGACAGGGCTTTAGGGAGCTGTTTTTT.

This rearrangement joins TRBV7-9 to TRBJ2-7, with 12 nucleotides matching TRBD2. Germline trimming cut 2 bases from V and 2 bases from J; bases unmatched to any gene: 1. The CDR3 loop spans 15 amino acids. Germline lookup yields CDR1 SEHNR and CDR2 FQNEAQ (reference sequence). The chain's CDR3 is CASSLRLAGAYEQYF. In nucleotides, the CDR3 is TGTGCCAGCAGCTTAAGACTAGCGGGGGCCTACGAGCAGTACTTC.

The J gene is TRBJ2-7, the V gene TRBV5-1; possibly TRBD1 for D (6 bases). From germline, CDR1 is SGHRS and CDR2 YFSETQ. V gave up 3 bases and J gave up 3 bases, with 10 bases separating them. The CDR3 is 13 residues long. CDR3: CASSYTGNYEQYF. CDR3 sequence (DNA): TGCGCCAGCAGCTACACAGGGAACTACGAGCAGTACTTC.

V and J are TRBV7-3 and TRBJ2-5; possibly TRBD2 for D (6 bases). Trimming pared 5 bases from V and 10 bases from J, leaving 11 bases between. The length of the CDR3 is 11 residues. Germline V gene data show CDR1 as SGHTA and CDR2 as FQGTGA. CDR3 DNA sequence: TGTGCCAGCAGCCTGTCCGGGGGCCAGTACTTC. This translates into CASSLSGGQYF.

The V and J genes are TRBV19 and TRBJ2-6; D is perhaps TRBD1 (8 bases). This CDR3 comprises 16 residues. Looked up from germline, CDR1 is LNHDA and CDR2 is SQIVND (reference sequence). The V end was cut by 5 bases, the J end by 4 bases, with 15 bases between. Here the CDR3 reads CASSQQGGAGANVLTF. CDR3 bases: TGTGCCAGTAGTCAACAGGGGGGGGCGGGGGCCAACGTCCTGACTTTC.

A note on this clonotype: One junction end does not reproduce the germline sequence, and a read error may be involved. The V call is TRBV7-7, the J call TRBJ2-5; D perhaps matches TRBD1 (6 bases). The CDR3 contains 15 residues. CDR1 is SSHAT and CDR2 is FNYEAQ in the germline V gene (reference sequence). CDR3 residues: CASSLARTEQETQYF. CDR3 DNA sequence: TGTGCTAGCAGCTTAGCGCGGACAGAGCAAGAGACCCAGTACTTC.

The chain carries TRBV5-1 and TRBJ1-2; tentatively, D is TRBD1 (6 bases). With 4 bases removed from V and 14 bases from J, the gap between germline ends came to 12 bases. Germline assignment: CDR1 SGHRS and CDR2 YFSETQ. The CDR3 sequence is 10 residues long. CDR3: CASSPGGATF. CDR3 bases: TGCGCCAGCAGCCCGGGGGGGGCAACCTTC.

The rearrangement links TRBV7-2 to TRBJ2-3, with D perhaps being TRBD1 or TRBD2 (5 bases each). Deletions cut 4 bases from V and 5 bases from J, with 13 bases between. The V gene's germline CDR1 is SGHTA and CDR2 FQGNSA. The CDR3 has 14 amino acids. The CDR3 DNA follows: TGTGCCAGCAGCTCCGGGGATGGGGGAGATACGCAGTATTTT. It is translated as CASSSGDGGDTQYF.

This clonotype was seen a few times. The rearrangement uses TRBV5-1 and TRBJ2-5; 7 bases map to TRBD1. CDR3 length equals 15 residues. In germline, CDR1 is SGHRS, CDR2 YFSETQ. With 3 bases clipped from V and 1 base from J, the junction kept 6 bases outside the gene matches. The CDR3 reads CASSSYTGAQETQYF. Here the CDR3 DNA reads TGCGCCAGCAGCTCCTACACAGGGGCCCAAGAGACCCAGTACTTC.

Here the CDR3 reads CASSLTGGGKHSYEQYF. The DNA for the CDR3 is TGTGCCAGCAGCTTAACGGGGGGGGGGAAACACTCCTACGAGCAGTACTTC. V and J are TRBV7-3 and TRBJ2-7; 7 bases fit TRBD2. CDR1 and CDR2 from the germline V gene are SGHTA and FQGTGA. The V gene end was trimmed by 0 bases and the J gene end by 0 bases; junction bases not matched to a gene: 8. CDR3 length: 17 residues.

This clonotype has at least ten counts. The chain joins TRBV5-5 to TRBJ2-1; 11 bases align to TRBD1. The CDR3 contains 16 residues. The V segment lost 4 bases and the J segment 7 bases; nucleotides outside the gene matches: 10. The germline V gene encodes CDR1 SGHKS and CDR2 YYEKEE (reference sequence). The CDR3 reads CASSNEGTGGANEQFF. DNA for the CDR3: TGTGCCAGCAGCAACGAAGGGACAGGGGGGGCAAATGAGCAGTTCTTC.

This clonotype was detected only once. V usage is TRBV24-1 and J usage is TRBJ2-2; 8 nucleotides align to TRBD1. With 7 bases clipped from V and 3 bases from J, the junction kept 3 bases outside the gene matches. This CDR3 contains 14 residues. Germline V gives CDR1 KGHDR, CDR2 SFDVKD. CDR3: CATRGTGDTGELFF. The DNA for the CDR3 is TGTGCCACCAGGGGGACAGGTGACACCGGGGAGCTGTTTTTT.

The chain combines TRBV9 with TRBJ2-5, with D hard to call. The CDR3 consists of 12 residues. The germline gives CDR1 SGDLS, CDR2 YYNGEE. V dropped 3 bases and J dropped 2 bases, with 5 bases sitting between them. CDR3 in DNA: TGTGCCAGCAGCGGGCCACAAGAGACCCAGTACTTC. This codes for CASSGPQETQYF.